This T cell receptor beta chain appears in the sequencing data of a study of cytotoxic CD8 clonotypes in ibrutinib-treated CLL. CDR1 and CDR2 from the germline V gene are SGDLS and YYNGEE. The CDR3 covers 14 residues. The V segment lost 0 bases and the J segment 6 bases; nucleotides outside the gene matches: 6. Produced via immunoSEQ multiplex PCR; TCRdb's table is partial and in-frame only. The sample records 150,000 to 200,000 clones, about 88% being singletons. The origin of this receptor is a human donor with chronic lymphocytic leukemia. The sequencing used PBMCs, collected at disease progression, from a patient treated with ibrutinib. The chain carries TRBV9 and TRBJ2-7, with TRBD2 identical over 7 bases. CDR3 loop: CASSVARWGGEQYF. In DNA form, the CDR3 reads TGTGCCAGCAGCGTAGCTCGGTGGGGGGGCGAGCAGTACTTC.